This record concerns one T cell receptor beta chain sequence. Its antigen is currently unknown. Assay: immunoSEQ multiplex PCR; the TCRdb copy retains only in-frame clones and omits some. Counted here are around 130,000 clones, around 90% occurring once; the ten biggest clones make up 4% to 5%. The data stem from a study of T cell responses to AZD1222 COVID-19 vaccine. General study findings and limits: Spike-specific TCR repertoires showed rising breadth and depth after two AZD1222 doses.

This specimen was peripheral blood, taken 28 days after the second dose of the MenACWY control vaccine. The origin of this receptor is an adult who received the MenACWY meningococcal vaccine as a control.

The CDR3 protein is CASSPWGAWGNQPQHF. The CDR3 bases are TGTGCCAGTAGTCCTTGGGGGGCTTGGGGCAATCAGCCCCAGCATTTT. The chain combines TRBV19 with TRBJ1-5, with a tentative D call TRBD1 (6 bases). V was clipped by 5 bases and J by 2 bases, with 16 bases between them. This CDR3 comprises 16 residues. The V gene's germline CDR1 is LNHDA and CDR2 SQIVND (reference sequence).